Given below is one T cell receptor (beta chain) in context. Trimming took 1 base from V and 4 from J; bases not matched to a gene: 3. CDR3 length: 15 amino acids. From germline, CDR1 is KGHSH and CDR2 LQKENI. This sample was included in a study of blood T cell repertoires in COVID-19. Some clones are missing from TCRdb's copy, which holds only in-frame ones; the method was immunoSEQ multiplex PCR. Of more than 80,000 clones listed, roughly 87% are singletons. This clonotype originated in a woman aged 55-69 years with COVID-19, enrolled during active disease. The sequencing input was peripheral blood. The chain recombines TRBV18 with TRBJ1-4, with 7 bases identical to TRBD1. The CDR3 nucleotides read TGTGCCAGCTCACCACAGGGACAGCTTAATGAAAAACTGTTTTTT. It encodes CASSPQGQLNEKLFF.